Listed here are 2 T cell receptor beta chains from one sample, sequenced in a study of CD8 T cells in Susac syndrome. RNA totalling about 0.5 to 1 ug underwent reverse transcription with random hexamers. One entry per CDR3 protein results from TCRdb running MiXCR on the immunoSEQ multiplex PCR reads. This table has about 300,000 distinct CDR3 sequences, approximately 85% appearing once. Source material: CD8+ T cells from PBMCs. The source is a human donor with multiple sclerosis.

V gene TRBV5-4 combines with J gene TRBJ2-7, with 7 bases matching TRBD1. This CDR3 has 15 residues. J was trimmed by 2 bases and V by 5 bases; bases with no gene match: 10. Germline CDR1 reads SGHNT; CDR2 reads YYREEE (reference sequence). CDR3 nucleotides: TGTGCCAGCAGGATGCCGACAGGGTCCACCTACGAGCAGTACTTC. Translating gives CASRMPTGSTYEQYF. The entire variable domain, with the rest obtained from reference TRBV5-4 and TRBJ2-7, is as follows: ETGVTQSPTHLIKTRGQQVTLRCSSQSGHNTVSWYQQALGQGPQFIFQYYREEENGRGNFPPRFSGLQFPNYSSELNVNALELDDSALYLCASRMPTGSTYEQYFGPGTRLTVT.

The genes are TRBV20-1 and TRBJ2-3; D remains ambiguous. V was shortened by 0 bases and J by 4 bases, with 8 bases between the two germline ends. This CDR3 contains 13 residues. Germline V gives CDR1 DFQATT, CDR2 SNEGSKA (reference sequence). The CDR3 sequence is CSARDPLSDTQYF. CDR3 DNA sequence: TGCAGTGCTAGAGACCCCCTCTCAGATACGCAGTATTTT.